The entry below describes one T cell receptor (beta chain). The data belong to a study of identical twins. The CDR3 is 11 amino acids. CDR1 LNHDA and CDR2 SQIVND come from the germline V gene (reference sequence). The V end was cut by 2 bases, the J end by 15 bases, with 11 bases between. TCRdb called the 5' RACE reads again in MiXCR, with one record for every CDR3 protein. The sample shows a few hundred thousand distinct CDR3 sequences, roughly an eighth of them seen only once. The sample was also reused in another study, on yellow fever vaccine responses in identical twins.

J is TRBJ2-1 and V is TRBV19; D uncertain. Material for sequencing was CD4+ T cells sorted from blood. This TCR was recovered from a woman between 18 and 29 years old in good health. The CDR3 sequence: CASSIRASRFF. As DNA, the CDR3 is TGTGCCAGTAGTATAAGGGCCAGTCGGTTCTTC.